Listed below are T cell receptor beta chains from one sample, sequenced in a study of shared clonotypes between healthy human individuals. The protocol was immunoSEQ multiplex PCR, while the TCRdb copy is restricted to in-frame clones and leaves out a portion. The table has about 2.4 million clones, roughly 93% seen once. The source material was naive CD4+ T cells from PBMCs. Receptors originate from a man in his late teens or twenties in good health. Some clones in this sample may be carry-over from other donors' samples. Each CDR3 is given with its conserved first and last residue. D genes are given only for firm matches. Only some rows state a clone size, as once, few, many or a class for expanded clones.

.,.,TRBJ1-1,TRBV18,CASSPITGKTEAFF,TGTGCCAGCTCACCAATTACAGGGAAGACTGAAGCTTTCTTT
TRBD2,.,TRBJ2-1,TRBV28,CASRGTSGNDYNEQFF,TGTGCCAGCAGAGGGACTAGCGGCAATGACTACAATGAGCAGTTCTTC
TRBD1,.,TRBJ2-3,TRBV7-7,CASSRGQGADTQYF,TGTGCCAGCAGCCGAGGACAGGGGGCCGATACGCAGTATTTT
.,.,TRBJ1-5,TRBV10-3,CAIMDEGGNQPQHF,TGTGCCATCATGGATGAGGGAGGCAATCAGCCCCAGCATTTT
.,.,TRBJ1-4,TRBV9,CASSVLGSTNEKLFF,TGTGCCAGCAGCGTCCTAGGGAGTACCAATGAAAAACTGTTTTTT
.,once,TRBJ1-3,TRBV5-1,CASSPWDISSGNTIYF,TGCGCCAGCAGCCCTTGGGACATCAGCTCTGGAAACACCATATATTTT
.,.,TRBJ2-2,TRBV21-1,CASSLSPQGTSPNTGELFF,TGTGCCAGCAGCTTAAGCCCCCAGGGCACCTCCCCAAACACCGGGGAGCTGTTTTTT
.,few,TRBJ1-2,TRBV25-1,CASSGHRDGYTF,TGTGCCAGCAGTGGACACAGGGATGGCTACACCTTC
TRBD1,once,TRBJ1-2,TRBV4-1,CASSRGGTGRVDYGYTF,TGCGCCAGCAGCCGGGGGGGGACAGGACGGGTTGACTATGGCTACACCTTC
TRBD2,.,TRBJ2-7,TRBV5-1,CASSTPGGTSGTYEQYF,TGCGCCAGCAGCACCCCCGGAGGGACTAGCGGGACCTACGAGCAGTACTTC
TRBD2,.,TRBJ2-3,TRBV7-3,CASSSSGASTDTQYF,TGTGCCAGCAGCTCTAGCGGGGCTAGCACAGATACGCAGTATTTT
.,.,TRBJ2-3,TRBV5-1,CASSLAGTFTDTQYF,TGCGCCAGCAGCTTGGCGGGCACATTCACAGATACGCAGTATTTT
.,.,TRBJ2-1,TRBV27,CASSLRRGRASEQFF,TGTGCCAGCAGTTTACGGAGGGGGAGGGCCTCTGAGCAGTTCTTC
.,.,TRBJ2-5,TRBV29-1,CSVDDRLETQYF,TGCAGCGTTGATGACAGGTTGGAGACCCAGTACTTC
.,.,TRBJ2-7,TRBV28,CASSSSYDSYEQYF,TGTGCCAGCAGTTCCTCATACGACAGCTACGAGCAGTACTTC
.,.,TRBJ1-1,TRBV2,CASRPSLDGYTEAFF,TGTGCCAGCAGGCCCTCACTGGACGGCTACACTGAAGCTTTCTTT
TRBD2,.,TRBJ2-1,TRBV29-1,CSVEDLHSGQPPGLDLWAQFF,TGCAGCGTTGAAGATCTGCATTCGGGGCAGCCACCGGGACTAGACCTTTGGGCGCAGTTCTTC
.,.,TRBJ2-2,TRBV30,CAWRMGPSRSGELFF,TGTGCCTGGAGAATGGGGCCCTCCCGATCCGGGGAGCTGTTTTTT
.,.,TRBJ2-7,TRBV7-2,CASILRVAENYEQYF,TGTGCCAGCATCCTGAGGGTAGCGGAAAACTACGAGCAGTACTTC
.,.,TRBJ2-7,TRBV5-5,CASSRRTEYEQYF,TGTGCCAGCAGCCGACGGACAGAATACGAGCAGTACTTC
TRBD2,.,TRBJ2-3,TRBV19,CASRPFSGGSTDTQYF,TGTGCCAGTAGACCTTTCAGCGGGGGAAGCACAGATACGCAGTATTTT
.,.,TRBJ2-7,TRBV7-9,CASSPPDGRSTYEQYF,TGTGCCAGCAGCCCGCCGGACGGACGAAGCACCTACGAGCAGTACTTC
TRBD2,.,TRBJ2-3,TRBV5-1,CASTLSGSSTDTQYF,TGCGCCAGCACCCTGAGCGGGAGTAGTACAGATACGCAGTATTTT
.,.,TRBJ2-1,TRBV21-1,CASSKSPRREQFF,TGTGCCAGCAGCAAAAGCCCTCGGCGTGAGCAGTTCTTC
.,.,TRBJ2-5,TRBV9,CASSVNEETQYF,TGTGCCAGCAGCGTAAATGAAGAGACCCAGTACTTC
.,.,TRBJ2-5,TRBV7-6,CASSQTTGRETQYF,TGTGCCAGCAGCCAAACCACAGGGCGGGAGACCCAGTACTTC
.,.,TRBJ1-4,TRBV18,CASSRQTPTNEKLFF,TGTGCCAGCTCACGACAGACCCCAACTAATGAAAAACTGTTTTTT
.,.,TRBJ2-7,TRBV7-2,CASSERHGAEQYF,TGTGCCAGCAGCGAAAGACACGGCGCCGAGCAGTACTTC
.,.,TRBJ2-7,TRBV29-1,CSVGLRQAIYEQYF,TGCAGCGTTGGGTTGCGACAGGCCATTTACGAGCAGTACTTC
TRBD2,.,TRBJ2-3,TRBV28,CASSLRGLMSYF,TGTGCCAGCAGTTTAAGGGGACTAATGAGTTATTTT
TRBD2,.,TRBJ2-7,TRBV27,CASSPTLLAGISYEQYF,TGTGCCAGCAGTCCCACCCTTCTAGCGGGAATCTCCTACGAGCAGTACTTC
TRBD1,.,TRBJ1-1,TRBV6-5,CASRLNRGRDTEAFF,TGTGCCAGCAGGCTAAACAGGGGAAGAGACACTGAAGCTTTCTTT
TRBD2,.,TRBJ2-3,TRBV7-8,CASSLGVAGGADTQYF,TGTGCCAGCAGCTTAGGGGTAGCGGGAGGGGCAGATACGCAGTATTTT
.,.,TRBJ1-5,TRBV5-1,CASSFLQQGLGNQPQHF,TGCGCCAGCAGCTTCCTTCAACAGGGATTGGGCAATCAGCCCCAGCATTTT
.,.,TRBJ2-1,TRBV29-1,CSVDRRDTQRTGEQFF,TGCAGCGTTGATCGTCGGGACACCCAAAGGACGGGTGAGCAGTTCTTC
.,once,TRBJ2-2,TRBV27,CASSLVLSHTGELFF,TGTGCCAGCAGTTTGGTGCTATCGCACACCGGGGAGCTGTTTTTT
.,.,TRBJ1-5,TRBV29-1,CSASGGTNQPQHF,TGCAGCGCCTCCGGGGGGACCAATCAGCCCCAGCATTTT
.,few,TRBJ1-1,TRBV30,CAWSARVNTEAFF,TGTGCCTGGAGTGCACGTGTGAACACTGAAGCTTTCTTT
.,.,TRBJ2-2,TRBV5-1,CASRRTGSGGELFF,TGCGCCAGCAGGCGTACAGGGTCTGGCGGGGAGCTGTTTTTT
.,.,TRBJ1-5,TRBV28,CASQSGQGDQPQHF,TGTGCCAGCCAGAGTGGGCAGGGCGATCAGCCCCAGCATTTT
TRBD1,once,TRBJ1-2,TRBV9,CASSVQGAGYGYTF,TGTGCCAGCAGCGTTCAGGGGGCAGGTTATGGCTACACCTTC